This TCR beta chain was documented in a study of T cells in Graves' hyperthyroidism and ophthalmopathy. The V end lost 0 bases, the J end lost 0 bases, and 14 bases lay between the germline ends. Germline-derived CDR1 and CDR2 are MDHEN and SYDVKM. The CDR3 contains 18 residues. This clonotype was detected ten times or more. Using RNA transcripts as the source, TCR beta CDR3 regions were amplified. First-round RT-PCR with HTBI primers amplified the TCR CDR3 region. One entry per CDR3 protein results from TCRdb running MiXCR on the multiplex PCR reads. The table has some 510,000 distinct CDR3 sequences, more than 20% seen once.

The sequencing sample was made of blood. The chain has TRBV28 and TRBJ2-2; D remains unclear. This TCR was sampled from a young man with Graves' hyperthyroidism. The CDR3 DNA reads as TGTGCCAGCAGTTTATGGGTCCTTCGTTCATCGAACACCGGGGAGCTGTTTTTT. It is translated as CASSLWVLRSSNTGELFF.